The 23 T cell receptor beta chains listed next were all sequenced from one sample in a study of monozygotic twins with inflammatory bowel disease. TCRdb reprocessed the 5' RACE reads, with one entry per CDR3 protein and no DNA. The listing records about 300,000 distinct CDR3 sequences. Sequenced sample: blood. The receptor set was obtained from a human donor with ulcerative colitis or Crohn's disease, or a healthy co-twin of an affected twin (not recorded which).

J is TRBJ2-1 and V is TRBV29-1; TCRdb's D gene call, TRBD1, goes unchecked for lack of DNA. CDR3 length: 14 residues. Germline V gene data show CDR1 as SQVTM and CDR2 as ANQGSEA. This CDR3 is CSSPTGQGYNEQFF.

This chain links TRBV12-3 or TRBV12-4 with TRBJ2-7; the TCRdb call, TRBD1, lacks DNA for checking. The CDR3 has 15 residues. CDR3 amino acids: CASSFWGVPTDEQYF.

This chain joins TRBV12-3 or TRBV12-4 and TRBJ2-6. The length of the CDR3 is 14 residues. Here the CDR3 reads CASRESSGANVLTF.

The chain couples TRBV20-1 to TRBJ2-3; the TRBD1 assignment by TCRdb is unverifiable without DNA. The CDR3 is made up of 12 amino acids. Germline V lookup: CDR1 DFQATT, CDR2 SNEGSKA (reference sequence). The CDR3 loop reads CSAGGISDTQYF.

This chain's CDR3 is CASSAQSGLTGELFF. V gene TRBV9 combines with J gene TRBJ2-2. This CDR3 is built from 15 residues. Germline CDR1 reads SGDLS; CDR2 reads YYNGEE. Full variable domain (rest looked up from reference TRBV9 and TRBJ2-2): DSGVTQTPKHLITATGQRVTLRCSPRSGDLSVYWYQQSLDQGLQFLIQYYNGEERAKGNILERFSAQQFPDLHSELNLSSLELGDSALYFCASSAQSGLTGELFFGEGSRLTVL.

V and J are TRBV25-1 and TRBJ1-1. CDR1 MGHDK and CDR2 SYGVNS come from the germline V gene. The CDR3 runs to 11 residues. The CDR3 region is CASSGSREAFF.

V usage is TRBV5-6 and J usage is TRBJ1-1; TCRdb indicates TRBD1, and absent DNA this call remains unverified. The CDR3 is 16 amino acids. Germline CDR1 and CDR2: SGHDT and YYEEEE. This chain's CDR3 is CASSLASGQGFTEAFF.

The CDR3 loop reads CASSPALEGQQFF. The chain joins TRBV11-2 to TRBJ2-1; without DNA, the TCRdb call of TRBD2 cannot be checked. From germline, CDR1 is SGHAT and CDR2 FQNNGV. The CDR3 loop spans 13 amino acids. Complete variable domain (other parts from reference TRBV11-2 and TRBJ2-1): EAGVAQSPRYKIIEKRQSVAFWCNPISGHATLYWYQQILGQGPKLLIQFQNNGVVDDSQLPKDRFSAERLKGVDSTLKIQPAKLEDSAVYLCASSPALEGQQFFGPGTRLTVL.

V gene TRBV6-1 combines with J gene TRBJ2-2; the D call from TCRdb, TRBD2, cannot be confirmed without DNA. Germline CDR1 and CDR2: MNHNS and SASEGT. The CDR3 contains 15 residues. CDR3: CASRSSGRDDGELFF.

V and J are TRBV6-2 or TRBV6-3 and TRBJ1-5; TCRdb designates TRBD1, a call that cannot be tested without DNA. Germline lookup yields CDR1 MNHEY and CDR2 SVGEGT. This CDR3 is built from 15 residues. The chain's CDR3 is CASSYFGGGHQPQHF.

V usage is TRBV6-6 and J usage is TRBJ1-6. The CDR3 length is 14 residues. Germline CDR1 and CDR2: MNHNY and SVGAGI (reference sequence). The CDR3: CAIHPGRANSPLHF.

CDR3 amino acids: CASSQYGTGNTGELFF. V is TRBV14 and J is TRBJ2-2; TCRdb calls TRBD1, which cannot be checked without DNA. From germline, CDR1 is SGHDN and CDR2 FVKESK. This CDR3 is built from 16 residues.

The chain has TRBV27 and TRBJ1-6; TCRdb's D call, TRBD1, is unchecked because there is no DNA. In germline, CDR1 is MNHEY, CDR2 SMNVEV (reference sequence). The CDR3 loop spans 17 amino acids. The CDR3 sequence is CASSLQQGYSYNSPLHF.

The chain carries TRBV15 and TRBJ2-5. This CDR3 has 13 amino acids. Germline V gene lookup returns CDR1 LNHNV and CDR2 YYDKDF (reference sequence). The CDR3 sequence is CATSRQPTETQYF.

V gene TRBV9 combines with J gene TRBJ2-5; the D gene TCRdb calls, TRBD2, cannot be checked with no DNA. The CDR3 runs to 15 residues. Germline V gene lookup returns CDR1 SGDLS and CDR2 YYNGEE. The CDR3: CASSVGFTSSETQYF.

This chain joins TRBV19 and TRBJ2-7; TCRdb calls TRBD2, which cannot be checked without DNA. Germline CDR1 reads LNHDA; CDR2 reads SQIVND (reference sequence). The CDR3 runs 16 residues. The CDR3: CASSRTLSGRTYEQYF.

The chain uses TRBV7-2 and TRBJ2-3; absent DNA, TCRdb's TRBD2 call cannot be checked. Germline assignment: CDR1 SGHTA and CDR2 FQGNSA. The length of the CDR3 is 15 residues. The CDR3 is CASSSEGLAVNTQYF.

V and J are TRBV29-1 and TRBJ2-3. The CDR3 sequence is 13 residues long. Germline V gene lookup returns CDR1 SQVTM and CDR2 ANQGSEA. The CDR3 loop is CSVLLAGTDTQYF.

The chain couples TRBV12-3 or TRBV12-4 to TRBJ2-1; no DNA is available, so the TRBD1 call from TCRdb remains unchecked. The CDR3 has 12 amino acids. CDR3 protein: CASSWGTGGRFF.

This chain connects TRBV20-1 to TRBJ1-6; lacking DNA, the TRBD1 call made by TCRdb goes unchecked. Germline V gene sequence: CDR1 DFQATT, CDR2 SNEGSKA (reference sequence). The length of the CDR3 is 14 residues. CDR3 region: CSAYRDSVGSPLHF.

The chain employs TRBV5-4 and TRBJ1-2; TCRdb's D call of TRBD1 is untestable without DNA. The CDR3 is made up of 15 amino acids. The V gene's germline CDR1 is SGHNT and CDR2 YYREEE (reference sequence). CDR3 residues: CASSYDSLSSYGYTF.

The chain combines TRBV7-9 with TRBJ1-5; with no DNA, the TCRdb D assignment of TRBD1 cannot be verified. CDR1 is SEHNR and CDR2 is FQNEAQ in the germline V gene (reference sequence). There are 15 residues in the CDR3. The CDR3 sequence is CASSSAPDSNQPQHF.

The chain joins TRBV11-3 to TRBJ2-1; with no DNA, the TCRdb D assignment of TRBD2 cannot be verified. Germline loops: CDR1 SGHNT, CDR2 YENEEA. The CDR3 has 15 amino acids. The chain's CDR3 is CASSLRSLAGNEQFF.